The 2 T cell receptor beta chains presented below share a single source sample, sequenced in a study of OX40 agonist ivuxolimab in advanced cancers. Sequenced by immunoSEQ multiplex PCR; TCRdb stores in-frame clones only, minus some. The profile shows approximately 86,000 clones, just over 90% of them singletons. The material was CD4+ or CD8+ T cells sorted from blood, obtained in a trial of the OX40 agonist ivuxolimab. The receptor source for this set is an adult with an advanced solid tumor such as melanoma, head and neck, liver or kidney cancer.

The J gene is TRBJ2-1, the V gene TRBV21-1. TRBV21-1 is a recognized pseudogene. CDR3 size: 10 residues. In DNA, the CDR3 is TGTGCCAGCAGTTGCCATGAGCAGTTCTTC. Translation: CASSCHEQFF.

This clone was seen a single time. The chain has TRBV5-4 and TRBJ2-5; 9 nucleotides agree with TRBD1. The J segment lost 6 bases and the V segment lost 1 base, leaving 4 bases of the junction unmatched. CDR3 length: 14 residues. Looked up from germline, CDR1 is SGHNT and CDR2 is YYREEE (reference sequence). The CDR3 is CASSLPGQGKTQYF. CDR3 DNA: TGTGCCAGCAGCTTGCCGGGACAGGGTAAGACCCAGTACTTC.